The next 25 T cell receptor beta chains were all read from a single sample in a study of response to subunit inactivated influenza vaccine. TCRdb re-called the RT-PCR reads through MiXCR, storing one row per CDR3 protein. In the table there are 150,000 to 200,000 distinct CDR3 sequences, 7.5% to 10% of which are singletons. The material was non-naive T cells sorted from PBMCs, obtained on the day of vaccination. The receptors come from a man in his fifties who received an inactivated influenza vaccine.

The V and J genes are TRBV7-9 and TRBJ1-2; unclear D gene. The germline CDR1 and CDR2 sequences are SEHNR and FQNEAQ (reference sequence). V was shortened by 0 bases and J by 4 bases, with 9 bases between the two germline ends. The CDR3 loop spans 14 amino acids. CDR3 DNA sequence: TGTGCCAGCAGCTTAGCGAAAAACAGCTATGGCTACACCTTC. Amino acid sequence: CASSLAKNSYGYTF.

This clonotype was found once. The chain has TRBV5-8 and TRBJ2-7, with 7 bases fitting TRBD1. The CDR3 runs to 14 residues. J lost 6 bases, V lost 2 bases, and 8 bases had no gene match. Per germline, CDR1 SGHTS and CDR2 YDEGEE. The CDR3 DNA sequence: TGTGCCAGCAGCTTTGACAGGGCAGGGTTCGAGCAGTACTTC. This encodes CASSFDRAGFEQYF. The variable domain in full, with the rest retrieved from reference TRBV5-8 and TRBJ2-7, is EAGVTQSPTHLIKTRGQQATLRCSPISGHTSVYWYQQALGLGLQFLLWYDEGEERNRGNFPPRFSGRQFPNYSSELNVNALELEDSALYLCASSFDRAGFEQYFGPGTRLTVT.

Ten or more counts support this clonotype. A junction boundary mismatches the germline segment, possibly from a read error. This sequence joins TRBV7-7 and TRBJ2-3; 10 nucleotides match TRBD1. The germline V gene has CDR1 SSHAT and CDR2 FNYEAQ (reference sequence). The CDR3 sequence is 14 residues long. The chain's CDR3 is CASSSGQGADTQYF. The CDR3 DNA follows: TGTGCTAGCAGCAGCGGACAGGGGGCAGATACGCAGTATTTT.

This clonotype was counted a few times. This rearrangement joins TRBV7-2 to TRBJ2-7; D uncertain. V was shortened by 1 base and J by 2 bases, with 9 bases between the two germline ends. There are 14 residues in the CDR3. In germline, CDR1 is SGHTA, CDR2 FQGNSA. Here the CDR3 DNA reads TGTGCCAGCAGCTTAGTCCCCTCCACCTACGAGCAGTACTTC. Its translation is CASSLVPSTYEQYF.

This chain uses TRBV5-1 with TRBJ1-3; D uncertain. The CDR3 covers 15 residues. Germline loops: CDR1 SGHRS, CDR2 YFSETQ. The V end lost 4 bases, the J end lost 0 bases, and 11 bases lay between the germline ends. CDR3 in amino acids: CASSLWGNSGNTIYF. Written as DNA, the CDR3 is TGCGCCAGCAGCCTTTGGGGTAACTCTGGAAACACCATATATTTT.

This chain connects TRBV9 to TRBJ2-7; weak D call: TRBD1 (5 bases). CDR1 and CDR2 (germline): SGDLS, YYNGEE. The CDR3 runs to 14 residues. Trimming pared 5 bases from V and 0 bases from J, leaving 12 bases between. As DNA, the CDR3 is TGTGCCAGCAGTAGAAGACAGAGCTCCTACGAGCAGTACTTC. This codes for CASSRRQSSYEQYF.

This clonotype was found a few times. CDR3 DNA: TGTGCCAGCAGCCTAAAAAGCACAGATACGCAGTATTTT. Protein product: CASSLKSTDTQYF. The chain links TRBV5-4 to TRBJ2-3; D unresolved. Trimming took off 4 bases at V and 0 bases at J, with 6 bases between the two ends. This CDR3 contains 13 residues. From germline, CDR1 is SGHNT and CDR2 YYREEE (reference sequence). The variable domain in full, with the rest retrieved from reference TRBV5-4 and TRBJ2-3, is ETGVTQSPTHLIKTRGQQVTLRCSSQSGHNTVSWYQQALGQGPQFIFQYYREEENGRGNFPPRFSGLQFPNYSSELNVNALELDDSALYLCASSLKSTDTQYFGPGTRLTVL.

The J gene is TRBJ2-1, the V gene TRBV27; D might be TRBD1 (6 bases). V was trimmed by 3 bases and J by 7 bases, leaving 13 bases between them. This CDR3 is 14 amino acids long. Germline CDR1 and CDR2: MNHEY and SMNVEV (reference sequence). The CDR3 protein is CASSFRGHRNEQFF. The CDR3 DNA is TGTGCCAGCAGTTTCAGGGGCCATCGGAATGAGCAGTTCTTC.

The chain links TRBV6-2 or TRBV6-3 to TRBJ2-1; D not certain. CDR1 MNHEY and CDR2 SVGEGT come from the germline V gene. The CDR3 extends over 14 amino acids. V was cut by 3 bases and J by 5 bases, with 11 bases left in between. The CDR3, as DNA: TGTGCCAGCAGTTATGAGCCAGGAAACAATGAGCAGTTCTTC. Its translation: CASSYEPGNNEQFF.

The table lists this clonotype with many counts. The CDR3: CASNPGPRISNQPQHF. CDR3 coding DNA: TGTGCCAGCAACCCGGGACCCAGAATTAGCAATCAGCCCCAGCATTTT. The rearrangement uses TRBV6-1 and TRBJ1-5, with a tentative D call TRBD1 (5 bases). The CDR3 runs 16 residues. With 7 bases removed from V and 0 bases from J, the gap between germline ends came to 16 bases. Germline V gives CDR1 MNHNS, CDR2 SASEGT.

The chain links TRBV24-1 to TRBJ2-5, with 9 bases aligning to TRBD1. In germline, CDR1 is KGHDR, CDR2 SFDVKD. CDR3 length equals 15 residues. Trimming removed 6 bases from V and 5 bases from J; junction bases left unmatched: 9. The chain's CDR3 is CATSPSTGGRETQYF. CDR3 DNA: TGTGCCACCAGTCCATCGACAGGGGGACGGGAGACCCAGTACTTC.

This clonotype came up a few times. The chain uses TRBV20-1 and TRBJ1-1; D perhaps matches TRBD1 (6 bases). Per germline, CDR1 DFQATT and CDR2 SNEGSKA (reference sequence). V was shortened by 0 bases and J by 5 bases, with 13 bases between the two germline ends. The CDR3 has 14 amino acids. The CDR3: CSAREGGAGTEAFF. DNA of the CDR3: TGCAGTGCTAGAGAAGGGGGGGCAGGGACTGAAGCTTTCTTT.

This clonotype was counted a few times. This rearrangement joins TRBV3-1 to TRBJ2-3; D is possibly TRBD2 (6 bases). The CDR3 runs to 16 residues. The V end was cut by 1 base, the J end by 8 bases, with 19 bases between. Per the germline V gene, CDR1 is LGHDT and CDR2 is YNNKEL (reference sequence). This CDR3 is CASSQGGSGVPVTQYF. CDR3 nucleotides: TGTGCCAGCAGCCAAGGAGGTAGCGGAGTCCCTGTTACGCAGTATTTT.

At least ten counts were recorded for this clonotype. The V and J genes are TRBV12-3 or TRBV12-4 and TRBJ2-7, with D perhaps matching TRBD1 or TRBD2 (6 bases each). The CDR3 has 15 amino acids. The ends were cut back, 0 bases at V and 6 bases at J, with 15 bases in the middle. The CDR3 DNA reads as TGTGCCAGCAGTTTAGCGATGGGGGGCGCGGTCGAGCAGTACTTC. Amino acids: CASSLAMGGAVEQYF.

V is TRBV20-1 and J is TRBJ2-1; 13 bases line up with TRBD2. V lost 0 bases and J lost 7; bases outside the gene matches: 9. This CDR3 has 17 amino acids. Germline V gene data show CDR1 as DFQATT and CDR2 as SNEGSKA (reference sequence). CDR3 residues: CSARDGGLAGAKNEQFF. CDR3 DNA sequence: TGCAGTGCTAGAGATGGTGGACTAGCGGGAGCCAAGAATGAGCAGTTCTTC.

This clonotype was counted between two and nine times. CDR3 residues: CASSQTSGADTQYF. CDR3 sequence (DNA): TGTGCCAGCTCACAGACTAGCGGGGCAGATACGCAGTATTTT. The chain carries TRBV18 and TRBJ2-3; TRBD2 matches at 11 bases. This CDR3 region has 14 residues. V shed 4 bases, J shed 4 bases, and the junction held 1 base outside the gene matches. In germline, CDR1 is KGHSH, CDR2 LQKENI.

This chain's CDR3 is CAWGDSSFTDTQYF. The CDR3 DNA reads as TGTGCCTGGGGAGACTCCTCCTTCACAGATACGCAGTATTTT. The chain recombines TRBV30 with TRBJ2-3; D gene uncertain. The CDR3 is 14 amino acids. From germline, CDR1 is GTSNPN and CDR2 SVGIG (reference sequence). Trimming took off 5 bases at V and 2 bases at J, with 14 bases between the two ends.

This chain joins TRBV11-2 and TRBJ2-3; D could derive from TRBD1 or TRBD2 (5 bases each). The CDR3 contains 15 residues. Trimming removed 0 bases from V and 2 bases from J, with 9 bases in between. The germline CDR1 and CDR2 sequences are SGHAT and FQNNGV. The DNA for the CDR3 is TGTGCCAGCAGCTTAGAGGGGGACCACACAGATACGCAGTATTTT. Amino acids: CASSLEGDHTDTQYF.

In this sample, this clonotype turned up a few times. CDR3 amino acids: CASSLPLAGENTGELFF. DNA for the CDR3: TGTGCCAGCAGCCTCCCCCTAGCGGGGGAAAACACCGGGGAGCTGTTTTTT. The V gene is TRBV6-2 or TRBV6-3, the J gene TRBJ2-2; TRBD2 aligns across 10 bases. Trimming cost V 6 bases and J 2 bases; bases outside gene matches: 9. The germline V gene encodes CDR1 MNHEY and CDR2 SVGEGT. The CDR3 sequence is 17 residues long.

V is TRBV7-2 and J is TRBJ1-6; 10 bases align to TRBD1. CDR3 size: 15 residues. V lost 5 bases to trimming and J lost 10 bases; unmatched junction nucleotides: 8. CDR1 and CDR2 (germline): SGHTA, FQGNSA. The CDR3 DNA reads TGTGCCAGCAGCAGCCGGGACAGGGGTGGGTCACCCCTCCACTTT. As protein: CASSSRDRGGSPLHF. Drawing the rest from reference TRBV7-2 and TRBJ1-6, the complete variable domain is GAGVSQSPSNKVTEKGKDVELRCDPISGHTALYWYRQSLGQGLEFLIYFQGNSAPDKSGLPSDRFSAERTGGSVSTLTIQRTQQEDSAVYLCASSSRDRGGSPLHFGNGTRLTVT.

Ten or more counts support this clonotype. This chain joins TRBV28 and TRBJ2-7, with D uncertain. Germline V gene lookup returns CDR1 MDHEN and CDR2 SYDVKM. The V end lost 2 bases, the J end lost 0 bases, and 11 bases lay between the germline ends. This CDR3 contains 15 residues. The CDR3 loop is CASSLPGPSSYEQYF. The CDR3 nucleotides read TGTGCCAGCAGTTTACCCGGGCCGAGCTCCTACGAGCAGTACTTC. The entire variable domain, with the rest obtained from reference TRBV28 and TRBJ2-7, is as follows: DVKVTQSSRYLVKRTGEKVFLECVQDMDHENMFWYRQDPGLGLRLIYFSYDVKMKEKGDIPEGYSVSREKKERFSLILESASTNQTSMYLCASSLPGPSSYEQYFGPGTRLTVT.

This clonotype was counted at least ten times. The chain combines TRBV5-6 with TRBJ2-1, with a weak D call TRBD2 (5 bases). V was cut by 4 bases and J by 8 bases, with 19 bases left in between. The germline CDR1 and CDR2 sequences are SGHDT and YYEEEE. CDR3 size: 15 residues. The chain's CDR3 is CASSTPGLRSDEQFF. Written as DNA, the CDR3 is TGTGCCAGCAGCACACCGGGGTTAAGGAGCGATGAGCAGTTCTTC.

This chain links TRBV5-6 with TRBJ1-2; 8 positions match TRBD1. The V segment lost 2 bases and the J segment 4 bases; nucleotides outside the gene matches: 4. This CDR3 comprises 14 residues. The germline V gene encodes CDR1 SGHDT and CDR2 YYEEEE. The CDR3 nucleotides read TGTGCCAGCAGCTTTAGGACAGGGAGCTATGGCTACACCTTC. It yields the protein CASSFRTGSYGYTF.

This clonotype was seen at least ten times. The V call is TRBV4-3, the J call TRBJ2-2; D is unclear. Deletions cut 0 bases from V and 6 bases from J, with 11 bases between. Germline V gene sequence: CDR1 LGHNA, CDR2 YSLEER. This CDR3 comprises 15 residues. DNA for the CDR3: TGCGCCAGCAGCCAAGACGACATAAGGTCCGGGGAGCTGTTTTTT. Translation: CASSQDDIRSGELFF.

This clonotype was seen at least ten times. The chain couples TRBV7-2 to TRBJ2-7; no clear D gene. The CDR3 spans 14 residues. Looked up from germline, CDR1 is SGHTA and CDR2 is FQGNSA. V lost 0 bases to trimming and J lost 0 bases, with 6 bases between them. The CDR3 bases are TGTGCCAGCAGCTTAGCGGTCAGCTCCTACGAGCAGTACTTC. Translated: CASSLAVSSYEQYF.